These T cell receptor beta chains were read from a single sample in a study of Ad26.COV2.S vaccination and SARS-CoV-2 variants. Assay: immunoSEQ multiplex PCR; the TCRdb copy retains only in-frame clones and omits some. The data hold 400,000 to 450,000 clones, with 90% observed a single time. The source material was peripheral blood, sampled in a trial of Ad26.COV2.S vaccine versus placebo. Receptor source: a person aged 18-65 years who received the Ad26.COV2.S COVID-19 vaccine or a placebo. The CDR3 runs from the conserved cysteine through the conserved F or W. Fields, in order: D gene, clone size, J gene, V gene, CDR3 length, CDR3 protein, CDR3 DNA. D genes are given only for firm matches. Clone size is given for some rows only: seen once, a few or many times, or a class if the clone is expanded.

>NA|NA|TRBJ2-2|TRBV6-5|12
CASRQGTGELFF
TGTGCCAGCAGACAGGGAACCGGGGAGCTGTTTTTT
>TRBD2|NA|TRBJ2-5|TRBV5-1|20
CASSPSSGTSASNKQGTQYF
TGCGCCAGCAGCCCCTCTTCCGGGACTAGTGCTTCGAATAAACAGGGGACCCAGTACTTC
>NA|NA|TRBJ2-3|TRBV7-2|12
CASSFNPDTQYF
TGTGCCAGCAGCTTCAATCCAGATACGCAGTATTTT
>TRBD2|once|TRBJ2-5|TRBV11-3|16
CASSPGLAGPQETQYF
TGTGCCAGCAGCCCCGGACTAGCGGGGCCCCAAGAGACCCAGTACTTC
>NA|NA|TRBJ1-1|TRBV7-9|14
CASSSRTLRLEAFF
TGTGCCAGCAGCTCGAGGACGCTACGCCTTGAAGCTTTCTTT
>NA|NA|TRBJ2-2|TRBV4-2|16
CASSQGLGANTGELFF
TGTGCCAGCAGCCAAGGACTAGGGGCGAACACCGGGGAGCTGTTTTTT
>NA|NA|TRBJ1-6|TRBV27|15
CASSLERRTKSPLHF
TGTGCCAGCAGTTTAGAGAGACGGACTAAGTCACCCCTCCACTTT
>NA|NA|TRBJ1-2|TRBV5-8|12
CASSPEPHGYTF
TGTGCCAGCAGCCCGGAGCCCCATGGCTACACCTTC
>NA|NA|TRBJ1-2|TRBV7-9|12
CASSPGGGGYTF
TGTGCCAGCTCGCCTGGGGGGGGTGGCTACACCTTC
>NA|NA|TRBJ2-3|TRBV2|14
CASSYGAGTDTQYF
TGTGCCAGCAGTTACGGGGCGGGCACAGATACGCAGTATTTT
>NA|once|TRBJ2-2|TRBV19|13
CASSIFGGGELFF
TGTGCCAGTAGTATTTTTGGGGGCGGGGAGCTGTTTTTT
>NA|NA|TRBJ2-4|TRBV6-2/TRBV6-3|12
CASSYAENIQYF
TGTGCCAGCAGTTATGCTGAAAACATTCAGTACTTC
>TRBD1|NA|TRBJ2-7|TRBV28|13
CASFDRATYEQYF
TGTGCCAGCTTTGACAGGGCAACCTACGAGCAGTACTTC
>NA|once|TRBJ2-7|TRBV2|12
CASSRTFNEQYF
TGTGCCAGCAGTCGGACGTTTAACGAGCAGTACTTC
>TRBD1|NA|TRBJ2-5|TRBV5-1|15
CASSLGTGVQGTQYF
TGCGCCAGCAGCTTGGGGACAGGAGTTCAAGGGACCCAGTACTTC
>NA|NA|TRBJ1-5|TRBV28|15
CASSLRAGRNQPQHF
TGTGCCAGCAGTCTCCGGGCAGGTCGCAATCAGCCCCAGCATTTT
>NA|NA|TRBJ2-1|TRBV2|12
CASSLEGIEQFF
TGTGCCAGCAGCCTTGAGGGAATTGAGCAGTTCTTC
>NA|NA|TRBJ1-5|TRBV11-2|17
CASSLLPPGVGNQPQHF
TGTGCCAGCAGCCTATTGCCCCCGGGAGTGGGCAATCAGCCCCAGCATTTT
>TRBD1|once|TRBJ2-1|TRBV5-4|16
CASSSSGTGRLNEQFF
TGTGCCAGCAGCTCCTCCGGGACAGGGAGGTTGAATGAGCAGTTCTTC
>NA|once|TRBJ2-5|TRBV5-6|15
CASSLDRGNQETQYF
TGTGCCAGCAGCTTGGACCGCGGCAACCAAGAGACCCAGTACTTC
>TRBD1|NA|TRBJ1-4|TRBV6-5|14
CASSPDRDNEKLFF
TGTGCCAGCAGTCCCGACAGGGATAATGAAAAACTGTTTTTT
>TRBD1|once|TRBJ1-1|TRBV6-5|14
CASSLGQGNTEAFF
TGTGCCAGCAGCCTGGGACAGGGAAACACTGAAGCTTTCTTT
>NA|NA|TRBJ1-6|TRBV11-2|17
CASSLSARGLDNSPLHF
TGTGCCAGCAGCTTATCGGCCAGGGGCTTGGATAATTCACCCCTCCACTTT
>NA|NA|TRBJ2-1|TRBV29-1|13
CSVEDHLLNEQFF
TGCAGCGTTGAAGATCATCTTCTCAATGAGCAGTTCTTC
>TRBD2|NA|TRBJ2-3|TRBV7-6|17
CASSSKLAGEITDTQYF
TGTGCCAGCAGCTCGAAACTAGCGGGAGAGATCACAGATACGCAGTATTTT
>NA|once|TRBJ2-7|TRBV5-6|14
CASSVSGRRYEQYF
TGTGCCAGCAGCGTTTCAGGACGGCGCTACGAGCAGTACTTC
>NA|NA|TRBJ2-1|TRBV5-5|14
CASRSHGRYNEQFF
TGTGCCAGCAGATCCCACGGACGGTACAATGAGCAGTTCTTC
>NA|NA|TRBJ1-1|TRBV19|16
CASSTPRVGGGTEAFF
TGTGCCAGTAGTACCCCCCGAGTAGGGGGGGGAACTGAAGCTTTCTTT
>NA|NA|TRBJ1-1|TRBV25-1|13
CASSVGGNTEAFF
TGTGCCAGCAGTGTTGGCGGTAACACTGAAGCTTTCTTT
>NA|once|TRBJ2-2|TRBV6-2/TRBV6-3|11
CASSDTGELFF
TGTGCCAGCAGTGATACCGGGGAGCTGTTTTTT
>NA|NA|TRBJ2-5|TRBV2|14
CASSESRGGETQYF
TGTGCCAGCAGTGAAAGCAGGGGCGGGGAGACCCAGTACTTC
>NA|NA|TRBJ1-5|TRBV19|14
CASSIEGGSQAQHF
TGTGCCAGTAGTATAGAAGGAGGCTCCCAGGCCCAGCATTTT
>TRBD1|NA|TRBJ2-3|TRBV11-2|17
CASSHLFRQGKTDTQYF
TGTGCCAGCAGCCATTTGTTCCGACAGGGGAAGACAGATACGCAGTATTTT
>NA|NA|TRBJ1-4|TRBV5-1|15
CASSSTQGSGEKLFF
TGCGCCAGCAGCTCGACCCAGGGGTCGGGTGAAAAACTGTTTTTT
>NA|NA|TRBJ1-3|TRBV30|11
CAWDLGNTIYF
TGTGCCTGGGACCTGGGAAACACCATATATTTT
>NA|NA|TRBJ1-4|TRBV28|14
CASSLDFVKEKLFF
TGTGCCAGCAGCCTAGACTTTGTTAAAGAAAAACTGTTTTTT
>NA|NA|TRBJ1-5|TRBV19|14
CASSMRGLNQPQHF
TGTGCCAGTAGTATGAGGGGACTTAATCAGCCCCAGCATTTT
>NA|NA|TRBJ1-5|TRBV27|15
CASSLAGDSNQPQHF
TGTGCCAGCAGTTTGGCCGGGGATAGCAATCAGCCCCAGCATTTT
>NA|few|TRBJ1-5|TRBV19|13
CASSIDWGQPQHF
TGTGCCAGTAGTATAGATTGGGGTCAGCCCCAGCATTTT
>NA|NA|TRBJ2-1|TRBV6-4|13
CASSKSPAGEQFF
TGTGCCAGCAGTAAGTCCCCGGCGGGTGAGCAGTTCTTC